This T cell receptor (beta chain) is from a study of blood T cells in healthy people across ages. Study-wide results and caveats: It was not possible, with unsorted PBMCs, to conclusively compare naive and antigen-experienced cells. Per-million-T-cell TCR beta diversity fell roughly linearly with age.

Germline V gene sequence: CDR1 MNHNY, CDR2 SVGAGI (reference sequence). V was clipped by 6 bases and J by 3 bases; unmatched bases: 3. This CDR3 has 15 amino acids. It was with a sample-barcoded 5' primer and a J-beta primer mix that a second PCR of roughly 7 to 12 cycles was run. TCRdb ran MiXCR on the 5' RACE reads and lists one entry per CDR3 protein. The sample includes roughly 2 million distinct CDR3 sequences, 49% of them seen just once. With respect to this clonotype: Its antigen is undetermined. This may be a read error, as it is one base from a much larger clone.

Per-sample yields of isolated PBMCs were at least 6 million. The J gene is TRBJ2-6, the V gene TRBV6-6; the match to TRBD1 covers 9 bases. Sequences were obtained from blood. The source of this sequence is a woman aged 40 to 49 in good health. The CDR3 loop is CASSRTGDGANVLTF. The CDR3 nucleotides are TGTGCCAGCAGCCGGACAGGGGATGGGGCCAACGTCCTGACTTTC.